What follows are 13 T cell receptor beta chains derived from one specimen sequenced in a study of blood T cell repertoires in COVID-19. Sequencing was performed with immunoSEQ multiplex PCR; in TCRdb, only in-frame clones are kept and a portion is missing. The repertoire has 200,000 to 300,000 clones, around 89% of them found once; the top ten carry around 4%. Sequencing was done on a sample of PBMCs or T cells enriched from blood (not recorded which). These receptors were taken from a woman in her 30s who had recovered from COVID-19.

J is TRBJ1-6 and V is TRBV25-1; D is undetermined. The V and J ends lost 1 base and 9 bases respectively, with 10 bases between them. The CDR3 is made up of 14 amino acids. CDR1 is MGHDK, CDR2 SYGVNS, per germline. The CDR3 nucleotides are TGTGCCAGCAGTGAATCGAACGGGTTTTCACCCCTCCACTTT. Translated, it gives CASSESNGFSPLHF.

This sequence joins TRBV28 and TRBJ1-2; D is ambiguous. Germline V gives CDR1 MDHEN, CDR2 SYDVKM. This CDR3 region has 15 residues. Trimming stripped 3 bases from V and 3 bases from J, with 14 bases between. For the CDR3, the DNA is TGTGCCAGCAGTTTGTGGCCAGGTTCTTACTATGGCTACACCTTC. Translated: CASSLWPGSYYGYTF.

This chain joins TRBV6-2 or TRBV6-3 and TRBJ1-2, with TRBD1 matching 9 bases. The CDR3 has 14 amino acids. Germline-derived CDR1 and CDR2 are MNHEY and SVGEGT. The V and J ends lost 0 bases and 7 bases, in that order; junction bases with no gene match: 3. CDR3 sequence (DNA): TGTGCCAGCAGTTACTCCGGGACAGGGCCTGGCTACACCTTC. Residues: CASSYSGTGPGYTF.

The rearrangement uses TRBV28 and TRBJ1-1; possibly TRBD1 for D (5 bases). This CDR3 comprises 12 residues. The germline CDR1 and CDR2 sequences are MDHEN and SYDVKM. CDR3 residues: CVVRDGNTEAFF. The CDR3 DNA sequence: TGTGTCGTCAGGGATGGGAACACTGAAGCTTTCTTT.

The rearrangement joins TRBV7-9 to TRBJ1-1; maybe TRBD1 (5 bases). This CDR3 has 14 residues. Germline CDR1 and CDR2: SEHNR and FQNEAQ (reference sequence). Deletions cut 1 base from V and 6 bases from J, with 12 bases between. CDR3: CASSLGAGRPEAFF. The CDR3 DNA sequence: TGTGCCAGCAGCTTAGGGGCAGGGCGCCCTGAAGCTTTCTTT.

V usage is TRBV4-1 and J usage is TRBJ1-5; D gene ambiguous. The length of the CDR3 is 14 residues. CDR1 MGHRA and CDR2 YSYEKL come from the germline V gene. V was cut by 5 bases and J by 3 bases, with 11 bases left in between. CDR3 DNA sequence: TGCGCCAGCAGCGACGCAGGAAACAATCAGCCCCAGCATTTT. This gives the protein CASSDAGNNQPQHF.

The V call is TRBV30, the J call TRBJ2-7, with D possibly being TRBD1 (6 bases). CDR1 is GTSNPN and CDR2 is SVGIG in the germline V gene (reference sequence). Trimming removed 1 base from V and 4 bases from J, with 14 bases in between. CDR3 length: 14 amino acids. The CDR3 DNA follows: TGTGCCTGGAGTGAAGGGGGAATTAGGTACGAGCAGTACTTC. It encodes CAWSEGGIRYEQYF.

The gene calls are TRBV4-2 and TRBJ2-1; D is perhaps TRBD2 (7 bases). CDR1 and CDR2 from the germline V gene are LGHNA and YNFKEQ. The CDR3 has 17 residues. Trimming removed 1 base from V and 10 bases from J, with 23 bases in between. In DNA form, the CDR3 reads TGTGCCAGCAGCCAAGGGGGGGGCAGTTATCGGCCCGAGGAGCAGTTCTTC. Amino acid sequence: CASSQGGGSYRPEEQFF.

The chain combines TRBV6-2 or TRBV6-3 with TRBJ2-1, with a possible D match to TRBD2 (5 bases). Deletions cut 4 bases from V and 5 bases from J, with 12 bases between. The germline gives CDR1 MNHEY, CDR2 SVGEGT. The length of the CDR3 is 14 residues. This chain's CDR3 is CASSWASRNNEQFF. CDR3 bases: TGTGCCAGCAGTTGGGCTAGCAGAAACAATGAGCAGTTCTTC.

V usage is TRBV6-2 or TRBV6-3 and J usage is TRBJ1-4, with D possibly matching TRBD1 (5 bases). Germline V CDR1 and CDR2: MNHEY, SVGEGT. The CDR3 runs to 14 residues. Trimming took off 4 bases at V and 8 bases at J, with 14 bases between the two ends. The CDR3 DNA sequence: TGTGCCAGCAGTTCCGGGGGAGCCGGCGAAAAACTGTTTTTT. Translating gives CASSSGGAGEKLFF.

The chain employs TRBV28 and TRBJ2-7; D remains ambiguous. Deletions cut 3 bases from V and 3 bases from J, with 9 bases between. The CDR3 is made up of 13 amino acids. The V gene's germline CDR1 is MDHEN and CDR2 SYDVKM. CDR3 in amino acids: CASSFAMVYEQYF. Written as DNA, the CDR3 is TGTGCCAGCAGTTTCGCGATGGTCTACGAGCAGTACTTC.

V usage is TRBV7-2 and J usage is TRBJ1-5, with D tentatively TRBD1 (6 bases). The CDR3 has 16 amino acids. The V gene lost 1 base and the J gene lost 0 bases, with 10 bases spanning the gap. Looked up from germline, CDR1 is SGHTA and CDR2 is FQGNSA. CDR3 nucleotide sequence: TGTGCCAGCAGCTTAGACAGGGCTTATAGCAATCAGCCCCAGCATTTT. Its translation is CASSLDRAYSNQPQHF.

The V gene is TRBV6-5, the J gene TRBJ1-1; no reliable D call. Trimming cost V 2 bases and J 4 bases, with 14 bases left between them. CDR1 is MNHEY and CDR2 is SVGAGI in the germline V gene. CDR3 length equals 15 residues. CDR3 protein: CASSYTRAGRTEAFF. The CDR3 nucleotides are TGTGCCAGCAGTTACACCCGGGCGGGTCGCACTGAAGCTTTCTTT.